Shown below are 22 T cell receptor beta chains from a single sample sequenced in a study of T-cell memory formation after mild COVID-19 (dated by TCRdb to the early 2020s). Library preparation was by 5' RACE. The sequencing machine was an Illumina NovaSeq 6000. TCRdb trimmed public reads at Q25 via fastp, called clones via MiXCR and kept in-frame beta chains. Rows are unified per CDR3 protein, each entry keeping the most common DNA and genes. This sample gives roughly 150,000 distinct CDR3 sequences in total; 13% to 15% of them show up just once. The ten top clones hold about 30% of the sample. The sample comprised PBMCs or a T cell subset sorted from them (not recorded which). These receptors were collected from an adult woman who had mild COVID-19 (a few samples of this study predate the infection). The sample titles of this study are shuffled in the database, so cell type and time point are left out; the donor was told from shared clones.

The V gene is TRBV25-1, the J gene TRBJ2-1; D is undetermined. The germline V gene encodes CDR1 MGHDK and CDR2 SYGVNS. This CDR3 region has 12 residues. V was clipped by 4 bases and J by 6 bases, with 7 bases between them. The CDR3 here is CASSGLPNEQFF. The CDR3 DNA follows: TGTGCCAGCAGTGGACTTCCCAATGAGCAGTTCTTC.

The DNA for the CDR3 is TGTGCCAGCAGCGTAGTAGGGACTAGCGGCAATGAGCAGTTCTTC. This sequence encodes CASSVVGTSGNEQFF. The chain carries TRBV9 and TRBJ2-1; 11 bases map to TRBD2. Germline CDR1 is SGDLS and CDR2 is YYNGEE. V shed 0 bases, J shed 6 bases, and the junction held 2 bases outside the gene matches. The CDR3 spans 15 residues.

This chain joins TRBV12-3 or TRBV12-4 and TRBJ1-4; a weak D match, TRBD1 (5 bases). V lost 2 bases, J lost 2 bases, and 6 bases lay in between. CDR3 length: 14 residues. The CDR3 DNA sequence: TGTGCCAGCAGTTTATGGGGGACTAATGAAAAACTGTTTTTT. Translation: CASSLWGTNEKLFF.

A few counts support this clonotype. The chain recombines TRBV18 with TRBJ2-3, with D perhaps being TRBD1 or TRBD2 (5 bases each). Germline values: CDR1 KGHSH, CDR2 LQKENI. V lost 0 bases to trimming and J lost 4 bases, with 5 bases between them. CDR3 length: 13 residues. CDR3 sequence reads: CASSPPGADTQYF. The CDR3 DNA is TGTGCCAGCTCACCACCGGGGGCAGATACGCAGTATTTT. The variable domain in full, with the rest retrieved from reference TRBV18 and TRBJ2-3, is NAGVMQNPRHLVRRRGQEARLRCSPMKGHSHVYWYRQLPEEGLKFMVYLQKENIIDESGMPKERFSAEFPKEGPSILRIQQVVRGDSAAYFCASSPPGADTQYFGPGTRLTVL.

The CDR3 DNA is TGTGCCAGCAGTCTCCAATTGACAGGGGTTCCCTACGAGCAGTACTTC. It translates to CASSLQLTGVPYEQYF. The V gene is TRBV12-3 or TRBV12-4, the J gene TRBJ2-7; 8 bases map to TRBD1. Trimming at V came to 5 bases and at J to 2 bases, leaving 11 bases not matched to a gene. The CDR3 has 16 residues.

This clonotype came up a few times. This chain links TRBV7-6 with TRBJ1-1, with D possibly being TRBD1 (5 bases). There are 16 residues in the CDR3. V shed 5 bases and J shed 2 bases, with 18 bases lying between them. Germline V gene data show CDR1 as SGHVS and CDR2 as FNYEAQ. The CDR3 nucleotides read TGTGCCAGCAGCCGGGATCGGGGGGTAACAAACACTGAAGCTTTCTTT. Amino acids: CASSRDRGVTNTEAFF.

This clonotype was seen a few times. The CDR3 nucleotides are TGTGCCAGCAGTTTAACGGGGTCTGGAAACACCATATATTTT. This gives the protein CASSLTGSGNTIYF. The J gene is TRBJ1-3, the V gene TRBV12-3 or TRBV12-4; D unclear. Trimming removed 2 bases at V and 1 base at J, with 6 bases between. The CDR3 covers 14 residues.

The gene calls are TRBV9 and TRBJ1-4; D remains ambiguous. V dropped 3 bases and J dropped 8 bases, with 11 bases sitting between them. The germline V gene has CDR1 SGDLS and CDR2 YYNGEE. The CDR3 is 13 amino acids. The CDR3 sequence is CASSGIGKEKLFF. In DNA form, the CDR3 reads TGTGCCAGCAGCGGTATCGGGAAGGAAAAACTGTTTTTT.

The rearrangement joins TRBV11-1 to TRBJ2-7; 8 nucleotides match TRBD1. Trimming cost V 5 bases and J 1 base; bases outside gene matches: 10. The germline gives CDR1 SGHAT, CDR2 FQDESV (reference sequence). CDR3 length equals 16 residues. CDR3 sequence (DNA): TGTGCCAGCAGCATCGGAGGACAGGGAACATCCTACGAGCAGTACTTC. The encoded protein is CASSIGGQGTSYEQYF.

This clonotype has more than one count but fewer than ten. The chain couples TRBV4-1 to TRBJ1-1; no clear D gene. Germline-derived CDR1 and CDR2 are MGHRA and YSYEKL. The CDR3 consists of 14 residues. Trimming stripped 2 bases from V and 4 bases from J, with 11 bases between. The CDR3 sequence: CASSQPNDATEAFF. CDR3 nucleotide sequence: TGCGCCAGCAGCCAACCTAATGATGCCACTGAAGCTTTCTTT.

CDR3 nucleotide sequence: TGTGCCAGCAGCTTAGTCCCTAGCGGGGGGTATGAGCAGTTCTTC. The encoded protein is CASSLVPSGGYEQFF. The chain links TRBV7-6 to TRBJ2-1; 11 nucleotides align to TRBD2. The CDR3 covers 15 residues. The trim removed 1 base at V and 8 bases at J, leaving 4 bases unmatched. CDR1 SGHVS and CDR2 FNYEAQ come from the germline V gene.

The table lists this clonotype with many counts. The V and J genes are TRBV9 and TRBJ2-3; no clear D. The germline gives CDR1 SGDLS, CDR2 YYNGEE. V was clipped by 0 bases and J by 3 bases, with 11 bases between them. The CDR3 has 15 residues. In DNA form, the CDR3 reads TGTGCCAGCAGCGTAGCCTCCCCAGGAACAGATACGCAGTATTTT. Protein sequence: CASSVASPGTDTQYF.

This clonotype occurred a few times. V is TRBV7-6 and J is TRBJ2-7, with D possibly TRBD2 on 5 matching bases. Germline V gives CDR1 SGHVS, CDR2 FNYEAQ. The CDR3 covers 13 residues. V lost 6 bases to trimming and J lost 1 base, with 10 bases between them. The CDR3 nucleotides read TGTGCCAGCAGTCATCCGGGATCCTACGAGCAGTACTTC. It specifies CASSHPGSYEQYF.

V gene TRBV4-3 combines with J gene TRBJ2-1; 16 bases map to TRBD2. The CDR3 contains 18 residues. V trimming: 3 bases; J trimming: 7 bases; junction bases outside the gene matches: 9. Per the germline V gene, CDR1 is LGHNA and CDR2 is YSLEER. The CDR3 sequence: CASSHQGLAGGPGNEQFF. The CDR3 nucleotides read TGCGCCAGCAGCCATCAGGGACTAGCGGGAGGGCCGGGGAATGAGCAGTTCTTC.

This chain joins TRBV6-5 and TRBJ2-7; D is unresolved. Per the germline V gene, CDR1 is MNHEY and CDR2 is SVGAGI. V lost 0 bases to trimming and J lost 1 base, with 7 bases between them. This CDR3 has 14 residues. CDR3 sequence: CASSYSSRSYEQYF. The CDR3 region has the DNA TGTGCCAGCAGTTACTCGAGTCGGTCCTACGAGCAGTACTTC.

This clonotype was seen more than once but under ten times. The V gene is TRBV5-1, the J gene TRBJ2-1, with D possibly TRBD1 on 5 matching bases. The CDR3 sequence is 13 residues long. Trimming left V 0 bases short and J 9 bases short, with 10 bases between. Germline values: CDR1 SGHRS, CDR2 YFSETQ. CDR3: CASSLADSSEQFF. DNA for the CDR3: TGCGCCAGCAGCTTGGCCGACAGCAGTGAGCAGTTCTTC.

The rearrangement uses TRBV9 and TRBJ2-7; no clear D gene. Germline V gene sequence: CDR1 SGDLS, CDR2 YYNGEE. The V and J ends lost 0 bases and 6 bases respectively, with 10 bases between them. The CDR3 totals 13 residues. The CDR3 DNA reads TGTGCCAGCAGCGTAGACCCCCCGGCCGAGCAGTACTTC. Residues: CASSVDPPAEQYF.

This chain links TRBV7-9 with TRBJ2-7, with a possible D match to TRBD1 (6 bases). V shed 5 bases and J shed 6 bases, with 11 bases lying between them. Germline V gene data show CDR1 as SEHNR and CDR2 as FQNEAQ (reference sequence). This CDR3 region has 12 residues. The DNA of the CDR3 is TGTGCCAGCAGCCATAACAGGGTCGAGCAGTACTTC. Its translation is CASSHNRVEQYF.

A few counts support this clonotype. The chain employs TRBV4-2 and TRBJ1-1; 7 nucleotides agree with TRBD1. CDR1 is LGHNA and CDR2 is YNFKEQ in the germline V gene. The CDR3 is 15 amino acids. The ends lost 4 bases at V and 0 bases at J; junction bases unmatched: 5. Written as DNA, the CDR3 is TGTGCCAGCAGCCCGACAGGGAGATTGAACACTGAAGCTTTCTTT. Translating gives CASSPTGRLNTEAFF.

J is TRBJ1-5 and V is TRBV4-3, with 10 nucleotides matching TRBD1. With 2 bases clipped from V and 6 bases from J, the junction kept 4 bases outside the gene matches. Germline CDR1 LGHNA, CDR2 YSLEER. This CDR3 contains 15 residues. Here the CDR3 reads CASSQWTGGGQPQHF. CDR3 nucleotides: TGCGCCAGCAGCCAATGGACAGGGGGTGGTCAGCCCCAGCATTTT.

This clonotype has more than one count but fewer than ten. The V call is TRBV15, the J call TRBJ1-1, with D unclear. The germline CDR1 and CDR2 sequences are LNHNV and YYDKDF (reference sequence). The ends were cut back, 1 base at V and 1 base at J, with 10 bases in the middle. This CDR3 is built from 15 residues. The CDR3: CATSRAGNPNTEAFF. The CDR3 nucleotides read TGTGCCACCAGCAGAGCGGGGAATCCGAACACTGAAGCTTTCTTT.

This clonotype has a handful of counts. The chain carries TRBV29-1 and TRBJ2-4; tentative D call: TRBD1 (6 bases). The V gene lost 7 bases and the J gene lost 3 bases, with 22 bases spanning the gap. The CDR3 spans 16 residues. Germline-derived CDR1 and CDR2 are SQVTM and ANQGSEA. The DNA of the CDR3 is TGCAGCGGTATGGGGTGGCAGGGGACGGGCAAAAACATTCAGTACTTC. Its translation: CSGMGWQGTGKNIQYF.